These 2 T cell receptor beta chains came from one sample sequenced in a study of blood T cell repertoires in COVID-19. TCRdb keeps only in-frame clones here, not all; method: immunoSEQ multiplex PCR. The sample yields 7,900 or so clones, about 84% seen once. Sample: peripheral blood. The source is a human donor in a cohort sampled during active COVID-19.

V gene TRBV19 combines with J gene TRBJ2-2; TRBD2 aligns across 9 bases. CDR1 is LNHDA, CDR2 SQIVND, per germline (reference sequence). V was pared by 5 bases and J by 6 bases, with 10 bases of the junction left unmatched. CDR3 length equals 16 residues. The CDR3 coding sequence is TGTGCCAGTAGTGCTCCTAGCGGGGTCGTGGCCGGGGAGCTGTTTTTT. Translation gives CASSAPSGVVAGELFF. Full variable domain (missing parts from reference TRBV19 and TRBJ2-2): DGGITQSPKYLFRKEGQNVTLSCEQNLNHDAMYWYRQDPGQGLRLIYYSQIVNDFQKGDIAEGYSVSREKKESFPLTVTSAQKNPTAFYLCASSAPSGVVAGELFFGEGSRLTVL.

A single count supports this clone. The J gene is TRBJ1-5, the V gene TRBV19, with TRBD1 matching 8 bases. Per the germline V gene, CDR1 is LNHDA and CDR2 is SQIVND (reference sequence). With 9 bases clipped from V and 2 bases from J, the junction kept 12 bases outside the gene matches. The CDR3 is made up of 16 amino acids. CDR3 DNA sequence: TGTGCCAGCCTGGGACAGGTCGCTAGGGGCAATCAGCCCCAGCATTTT. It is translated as CASLGQVARGNQPQHF.